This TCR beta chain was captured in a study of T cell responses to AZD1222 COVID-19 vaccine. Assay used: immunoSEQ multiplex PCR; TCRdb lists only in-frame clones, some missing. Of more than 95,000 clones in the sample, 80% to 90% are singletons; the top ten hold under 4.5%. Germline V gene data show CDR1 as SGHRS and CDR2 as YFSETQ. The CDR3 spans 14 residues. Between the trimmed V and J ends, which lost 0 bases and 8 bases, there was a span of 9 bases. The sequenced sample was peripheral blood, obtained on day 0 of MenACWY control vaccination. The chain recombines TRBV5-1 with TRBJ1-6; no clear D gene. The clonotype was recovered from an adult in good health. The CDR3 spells CASSLGGRDSPLHF. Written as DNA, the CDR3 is TGCGCCAGCAGCTTGGGAGGTAGGGATTCACCCCTCCACTTT.